The 29 T cell receptor beta chains in this list originate from one sample, sequenced in a study of control samples from healthy donors and cancer patients. Assay used: immunoSEQ multiplex PCR; TCRdb lists only in-frame clones, some missing. The sample carries around 80,000 clones, about nine tenths recorded once. The sample comprised blood. These receptors all stem from a man in his fifties or sixties in good health.

The CDR3 DNA reads as TGTGCCAGCAGTTGGGGGCTGAACACTGAAGCTTTCTTT. This encodes CASSWGLNTEAFF. This chain connects TRBV12-3 or TRBV12-4 to TRBJ1-1, with D possibly TRBD1 on 6 matching bases. Trimming left V 4 bases short and J 0 bases short, with 6 bases between. The CDR3 runs 13 residues.

V is TRBV7-8 and J is TRBJ1-6; the D is unclear. Germline V gene lookup returns CDR1 SGHVS and CDR2 FQNEAQ. V was cut by 4 bases and J by 12 bases, with 10 bases left in between. This CDR3 is 12 amino acids long. The CDR3 DNA reads TGTGCCAGCAGCTCCCTTAGGGAACCCCTCCACTTT. This codes for CASSSLREPLHF.

This clone is large within its sample. The chain joins TRBV6-1 to TRBJ2-2; D is unresolved. CDR3 length: 14 amino acids. V lost 1 base and J 5 bases, leaving 8 bases between the germline ends. Germline assignment: CDR1 MNHNS and CDR2 SASEGT. CDR3 DNA sequence: TGTGCCAGCAGTGAAGGGAGTGAGACCGGGGAGCTGTTTTTT. The encoded protein is CASSEGSETGELFF.

This rearrangement joins TRBV4-2 to TRBJ1-4; 10 positions agree with TRBD1. Germline CDR1 and CDR2: LGHNA and YNFKEQ. CDR3 length: 15 amino acids. With 4 bases clipped from V and 5 bases from J, the junction kept 4 bases outside the gene matches. The CDR3 sequence: CASSPTGGRNEKLFF. As DNA, the CDR3 is TGTGCCAGCAGCCCGACAGGGGGCCGAAATGAAAAACTGTTTTTT.

This clone was found once. The gene calls are TRBV10-2 and TRBJ1-5; TRBD1 matches at 10 bases. Trimming cost V 0 bases and J 6 bases; bases outside gene matches: 5. The CDR3 is 16 amino acids. The germline V gene has CDR1 WSHSY and CDR2 SAAADI. The CDR3 bases are TGCGCCAGCAGTGAGTCGACAGGGGGCGAAAGTCAGCCCCAGCATTTT. Amino acids: CASSESTGGESQPQHF.

The chain uses TRBV30 and TRBJ1-1, with D unclear. Germline loops: CDR1 GTSNPN, CDR2 SVGIG (reference sequence). V lost 5 bases to trimming and J lost 3 bases, with 13 bases between them. This CDR3 is built from 13 residues. The DNA for the CDR3 is TGTGCCTGGGGGAAGGGCGGGGACACTGAAGCTTTCTTT. Amino acid sequence: CAWGKGGDTEAFF.

This clone was detected only a few times. The chain recombines TRBV10-3 with TRBJ1-1, with D possibly being TRBD1 (5 bases). The V gene lost 0 bases and the J gene lost 4 bases, with 15 bases spanning the gap. The germline gives CDR1 ENHRY, CDR2 SYGVKD. This CDR3 has 16 amino acids. The CDR3 sequence is CAISESFVRATTEAFF. The CDR3 bases are TGTGCCATCAGTGAGTCGTTTGTCAGGGCGACCACTGAAGCTTTCTTT.

The chain links TRBV5-1 to TRBJ2-5; D is perhaps TRBD2 (7 bases). The V end lost 7 bases, the J end lost 2 bases, and 15 bases lay between the germline ends. CDR1 is SGHRS, CDR2 YFSETQ, per germline. This CDR3 has 14 amino acids. The CDR3 loop is CASHIGGTQETQYF. CDR3 DNA: TGCGCCAGCCACATCGGGGGGACACAAGAGACCCAGTACTTC.

The table lists this clone with a count of one. The V gene is TRBV4-1, the J gene TRBJ2-3; a possible D gene is TRBD2 (7 bases). CDR1 is MGHRA, CDR2 YSYEKL, per germline. The length of the CDR3 is 16 residues. The V and J ends lost 0 bases and 1 base respectively, with 11 bases between them. CDR3 amino acids: CASSQEGRGGTDTQYF. The CDR3 bases are TGCGCCAGCAGCCAAGAGGGGAGGGGGGGCACAGATACGCAGTATTTT.

The chain has TRBV5-1 and TRBJ1-1; D is undetermined. There are 14 residues in the CDR3. The germline V gene has CDR1 SGHRS and CDR2 YFSETQ. Trimming shortened V by 4 bases and J by 6 bases, and 16 bases separated the two germline ends. The CDR3 DNA follows: TGCGCCAGCAGCCGGGAGGCCGGGCTCCCTGAAGCTTTCTTT. Translating it yields CASSREAGLPEAFF.

The V gene is TRBV27, the J gene TRBJ2-6, with 7 nucleotides matching TRBD2. Germline-derived CDR1 and CDR2 are MNHEY and SMNVEV (reference sequence). The junction had 2 bases not matched to a gene; V was cut back by 4 bases and J by 2 bases. There are 15 residues in the CDR3. CDR3 in amino acids: CASSSGGAGANVLTF. The CDR3 DNA reads as TGTGCCAGCAGTTCGGGAGGCGCTGGGGCCAACGTCCTGACTTTC.

The chain couples TRBV6-5 to TRBJ2-7, with D tentatively TRBD1 (6 bases). Germline V CDR1 and CDR2: MNHEY, SVGAGI. With 10 bases removed from V and 2 bases from J, the gap between germline ends came to 9 bases. CDR3 length: 11 amino acids. The CDR3 is CATRQAYEQYF. DNA of the CDR3: TGTGCCACCAGACAGGCCTACGAGCAGTACTTC.

The V call is TRBV7-9, the J call TRBJ1-1; D might be TRBD1 (6 bases). This CDR3 has 15 residues. The ends were cut back, 5 bases at V and 4 bases at J, with 17 bases in the middle. Germline assignment: CDR1 SEHNR and CDR2 FQNEAQ (reference sequence). CDR3 coding DNA: TGTGCCAGCAGCCCCGCCGGGACATGGGGCACTGAAGCTTTCTTT. Protein product: CASSPAGTWGTEAFF.

The chain joins TRBV10-1 to TRBJ1-2; perhaps TRBD1 as D (5 bases). CDR1 WNHNN and CDR2 SYGVQD come from the germline V gene (reference sequence). The CDR3 consists of 15 residues. Trimming cost V 2 bases and J 6 bases, with 16 bases left between them. CDR3 in amino acids: CASSEGEGLGDGYTF. The CDR3 coding sequence is TGCGCCAGCAGTGAGGGCGAGGGGCTGGGTGATGGCTACACCTTC.

CDR3: CASSSRGSNTEAFF. The CDR3 nucleotides are TGTGCCAGTAGTTCCAGGGGGTCGAACACTGAAGCTTTCTTT. This sequence joins TRBV19 and TRBJ1-1, with 7 positions matching TRBD1. The CDR3 is 14 residues long. In germline, CDR1 is LNHDA, CDR2 SQIVND (reference sequence). Trimming removed 5 bases from V and 1 base from J; junction bases left unmatched: 4. Based on the CDR3 plus reference TRBV19 and TRBJ1-1, the full variable domain is DGGITQSPKYLFRKEGQNVTLSCEQNLNHDAMYWYRQDPGQGLRLIYYSQIVNDFQKGDIAEGYSVSREKKESFPLTVTSAQKNPTAFYLCASSSRGSNTEAFFGQGTRLTVV.

The chain employs TRBV7-8 and TRBJ1-5, with D possibly TRBD1 on 6 matching bases. V was clipped by 5 bases and J by 6 bases, with 17 bases between them. CDR3 size: 15 residues. Germline CDR1 is SGHVS and CDR2 is FQNEAQ. CDR3 in amino acids: CASSRPGHAAQPQHF. CDR3 coding DNA: TGTGCCAGCAGCAGACCGGGACATGCTGCTCAGCCCCAGCATTTT.

The V gene is TRBV5-4, the J gene TRBJ2-1, with TRBD1 as a possible D gene (5 bases). The germline V gene encodes CDR1 SGHNT and CDR2 YYREEE (reference sequence). The CDR3 consists of 13 residues. Trimming stripped 4 bases from V and 10 bases from J, with 15 bases between. The CDR3: CASSPKPAGEQFF. The DNA for the CDR3 is TGTGCCAGCAGCCCTAAGCCCGCAGGGGAGCAGTTCTTC.

V and J are TRBV27 and TRBJ1-1, with TRBD1 matching 9 bases. This CDR3 is 14 amino acids long. CDR1 is MNHEY, CDR2 SMNVEV, per germline (reference sequence). Trimming took 3 bases from V and 1 from J; bases not matched to a gene: 0. The CDR3 coding sequence is TGTGCCAGCAGTTTGGACAGGGGGAACACTGAAGCTTTCTTT. It translates to CASSLDRGNTEAFF.

To note about this clone: Other DNA variants within this sample encode the same CDR3. The chain carries TRBV12-3 or TRBV12-4 and TRBJ2-5; D not resolved. The CDR3 covers 13 residues. V lost 5 bases, J lost 5 bases, and 12 bases lay in between. DNA of the CDR3: TGTGCCAGCAGTCCGCCCGAAGGGGAGACCCAGTACTTC. This translates into CASSPPEGETQYF.

This chain links TRBV27 with TRBJ2-2, with 7 positions matching TRBD1. CDR1 is MNHEY, CDR2 SMNVEV, per germline (reference sequence). Trimming at V came to 2 bases and at J to 4 bases, leaving 4 bases not matched to a gene. The CDR3 covers 15 residues. This CDR3 reads CASSLRTGLTGELFF. DNA for the CDR3: TGTGCCAGCAGTTTACGGACAGGTCTCACCGGGGAGCTGTTTTTT.

This CDR3 reads CASSIVRGRANQPQHF. The CDR3 coding sequence is TGTGCCAGTAGTATTGTTCGGGGAAGGGCTAATCAGCCCCAGCATTTT. The V call is TRBV19, the J call TRBJ1-5; D call uncertain. Germline V gene sequence: CDR1 LNHDA, CDR2 SQIVND (reference sequence). This CDR3 is built from 16 residues. Trimming removed 3 bases from V and 4 bases from J, with 16 bases in between.

For this clone: One end of the junction varies from germline; a read error may be responsible. The chain employs TRBV29-1 and TRBJ1-2, with 9 positions matching TRBD1. This CDR3 has 15 amino acids. Germline V gene lookup returns CDR1 SQVTM and CDR2 ANQGSEA. The CDR3 DNA reads as TGCAGCTTTGAGGGACAGGGCCGGGCCATCGATGGCTACACCTTC. Its translation: CSFEGQGRAIDGYTF.

The chain uses TRBV24-1 and TRBJ2-3; D not certain. The ends were cut back, 3 bases at V and 1 base at J, with 10 bases in the middle. The CDR3 covers 15 residues. The germline V gene has CDR1 KGHDR and CDR2 SFDVKD. CDR3 DNA: TGTGCCACCAGTGATCCCCAAGGACGCACAGATACGCAGTATTTT. Its translation is CATSDPQGRTDTQYF.

V is TRBV10-3 and J is TRBJ1-6; weak D call: TRBD1 (6 bases). The CDR3 consists of 13 residues. The V end lost 9 bases, the J end lost 7 bases, and 13 bases lay between the germline ends. The germline CDR1 and CDR2 sequences are ENHRY and SYGVKD. As DNA, the CDR3 is TGTGCCATGGGGGGCAGGGACAATTCACCCCTCCACTTT. Protein sequence: CAMGGRDNSPLHF.

The CDR3 region has the DNA TGTGCCAGCAGCCTGACCCGGGGTGCGTTTCCCGGGGGCTACACCTTC. Translating gives CASSLTRGAFPGGYTF. J is TRBJ1-2 and V is TRBV5-4, with D unclear. The germline V gene has CDR1 SGHNT and CDR2 YYREEE (reference sequence). With 4 bases removed from V and 8 bases from J, the gap between germline ends came to 24 bases. The CDR3 covers 16 residues.

This sequence joins TRBV10-3 and TRBJ1-2; a weak D match, TRBD1 (6 bases). Germline V CDR1 and CDR2: ENHRY, SYGVKD. Trimming stripped 2 bases from V and 7 bases from J, with 11 bases between. This CDR3 region has 13 residues. CDR3 DNA sequence: TGTGCCATCAGTGAGACACAGGGAGGTGGCTACACCTTC. Its translation: CAISETQGGGYTF.

The chain couples TRBV2 to TRBJ2-2, with D maybe TRBD2 (6 bases). Germline CDR1 reads SNHLY; CDR2 reads FYNNEI. Trimming took 6 bases from V and 5 from J, leaving 10 bases between them. CDR3 size: 13 residues. The DNA for the CDR3 is TGTGCCAGCAGGGGCGGGGAAACCGGGGAGCTGTTTTTT. It encodes CASRGGETGELFF.

This clone was seen a single time. V is TRBV5-6 and J is TRBJ1-2; no clear D. Germline lookup yields CDR1 SGHDT and CDR2 YYEEEE. This CDR3 contains 14 residues. V was shortened by 4 bases and J by 6 bases, with 16 bases between the two germline ends. CDR3 amino acids: CASSSVGPVDGYTF. Written as DNA, the CDR3 is TGTGCCAGCAGCAGCGTTGGCCCGGTGGATGGCTACACCTTC.

This chain joins TRBV6-2 or TRBV6-3 and TRBJ2-3; D could derive from TRBD1 or TRBD2 (6 bases each). The CDR3 runs to 15 residues. Germline V CDR1 and CDR2: MNHEY, SVGEGT. Trimming took off 2 bases at V and 6 bases at J, with 15 bases between the two ends. CDR3 residues: CASSYAGLGGDTQYF. DNA of the CDR3: TGTGCCAGCAGTTACGCTGGGCTAGGGGGGGATACGCAGTATTTT.